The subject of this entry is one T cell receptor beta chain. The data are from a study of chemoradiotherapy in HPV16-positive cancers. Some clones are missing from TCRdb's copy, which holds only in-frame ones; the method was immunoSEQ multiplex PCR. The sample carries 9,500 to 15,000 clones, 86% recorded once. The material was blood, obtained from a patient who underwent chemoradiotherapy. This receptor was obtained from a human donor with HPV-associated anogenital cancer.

The CDR3 DNA follows: TGTGCCAGCAGCTTGGACCCAGGGGGTGGAAACACCATATATTTT. Translated: CASSLDPGGGNTIYF. The chain recombines TRBV5-5 with TRBJ1-3, with 7 bases that match TRBD1. CDR1 is SGHKS and CDR2 is YYEKEE in the germline V gene (reference sequence). The CDR3 has 15 residues. The V segment lost 0 bases and the J segment 3 bases; nucleotides outside the gene matches: 3.